This TCR beta chain was obtained from a study of identical twins. Study findings and constraints: Out-of-frame TCR alpha sharing in monozygotic twins exceeded recombination model predictions. Reduced insertions were recorded for abundant cord blood beta clonotypes, with no such pattern in memory repertoires. For out-of-frame alpha sequences shared by twins, low generation probability was in excess.

This clonotype was seen more than once but under ten times. What it binds is not known. A universal primer site arose from template switching, and cDNA bore unique molecular identifiers. Via MiXCR, TCRdb re-called the 5' RACE reads, giving one row per CDR3 protein. The sample holds about 190,000 distinct CDR3 sequences; approximately 16% are singletons and the top ten take 40%. The CDR3 is 15 residues long. The V end was cut by 0 bases, the J end by 2 bases, with 11 bases between. CDR1 is LGHNA, CDR2 YSLEER, per germline. The sample also formed part of further work on T cells expressing NK-cell markers.

This chain uses TRBV4-3 with TRBJ2-7; D tentatively reads TRBD1 or TRBD2 (5 bases each). The sequenced sample was CD8+ T cells sorted from blood. The source of this sequence is a woman between 18 and 30 years old in good health. CDR3 sequence (DNA): TGCGCCAGCAGCCAAGACAGGGACCCTCCCTACGAGCAGTACTTC. It translates to CASSQDRDPPYEQYF.